A selection of T cell receptor beta chains follows, all from one sample in a study of blood T cell repertoires in COVID-19. Using immunoSEQ multiplex PCR, the repertoire was profiled, and TCRdb retains in-frame clones only, with some absent. The sample consists of about 270,000 clones, around 93% of them appearing once. The specimen was PBMCs or T cells enriched from blood (not recorded which). The receptors come from a man aged 40-55 years who had been exposed to COVID-19. The CDR3 runs from the conserved cysteine through the conserved F or W. Each record gives: V gene, J gene, D gene, clone size, CDR3 protein, CDR3 DNA. D genes are given only for firm matches. The size of a clone is reported for some rows only, either as once, few or many, or as a class for expanded clones.

TRBV3-1/TRBV3-2	TRBJ2-3	TRBD2	.	CASSQGTSPDTQYF	TGTGCCAGCAGCCAAGGGACTAGCCCAGATACGCAGTATTTT
TRBV4-2	TRBJ2-7	TRBD2	.	CASSHVIAGEIYEQYF	TGTGCCAGCAGCCACGTTATAGCGGGGGAGATCTACGAGCAGTACTTC
TRBV7-9	TRBJ2-5	TRBD1	.	CASSLGDRGWETQYF	TGTGCCAGCAGCTTAGGGGACAGGGGTTGGGAGACCCAGTACTTC
TRBV28	TRBJ2-5	.	.	CASSLPSGGSETQYF	TGTGCCAGCAGTCTTCCCTCGGGGGGCAGTGAGACCCAGTACTTC
TRBV11-2	TRBJ2-7	.	.	CASSLGSSEMDEQYF	TGTGCCAGCAGCTTAGGGTCTAGCGAAATGGACGAGCAGTACTTC
TRBV11-3	TRBJ2-1	TRBD2	once	CASSGASGRNNEQFF	TGTGCCAGCAGCGGGGCTAGCGGGAGGAACAATGAGCAGTTCTTC
TRBV5-1	TRBJ2-5	TRBD2	.	CASSLSGGLGLETQYF	TGCGCCAGCAGCTTGTCGGGGGGTTTAGGGTTAGAGACCCAGTACTTC
TRBV9	TRBJ2-3	.	.	CASSERGTDTQYF	TGTGCCAGCAGCGAAAGGGGAACAGATACGCAGTATTTT
TRBV28	TRBJ2-6	TRBD2	.	CASSSYLGTSGTTQSSGANVLTF	TGTGCCAGCAGTTCTTACCTCGGGACTAGCGGGACAACTCAATCCTCTGGGGCCAACGTCCTGACTTTC
TRBV7-2	TRBJ2-2	.	.	CASSFLGGSNTGELFF	TGTGCCAGCAGCTTCCTAGGCGGGTCGAACACCGGGGAGCTGTTTTTT
TRBV7-3	TRBJ1-2	TRBD1	.	CASSGMTGIYTF	TGTGCCAGCAGCGGTATGACAGGGATCTACACCTTC
TRBV12-3/TRBV12-4	TRBJ1-6	.	.	CASSKGPPRSLHF	TGTGCCAGCAGTAAGGGGCCCCCTAGATCCCTCCACTTT
TRBV3-1/TRBV3-2	TRBJ1-1	TRBD1	once	CASSQDPLQGLNTEAFF	TGTGCCAGCAGCCAAGACCCACTACAGGGGCTGAACACTGAAGCTTTCTTT
TRBV27	TRBJ2-6	TRBD1	once	CASSRGWGQGNVLTF	TGTGCCAGCAGCCGGGGGTGGGGACAGGGCAACGTCCTGACTTTC
TRBV6-5	TRBJ1-1	.	.	CASSQDRILTEAFF	TGTGCCAGCAGCCAGGACAGAATCCTTACTGAAGCTTTCTTT
TRBV27	TRBJ1-3	.	.	CASRGLDSGNTIYF	TGTGCCAGCAGGGGACTGGACTCTGGAAACACCATATATTTT
TRBV28	TRBJ2-1	.	.	CASSFVINEQFF	TGTGCCAGCAGTTTTGTCATCAATGAGCAGTTCTTC
TRBV12-5	TRBJ2-5	TRBD1	.	CASGLGQASQETQYF	TGTGCTAGTGGTTTAGGACAGGCGTCTCAAGAGACCCAGTACTTC
TRBV14	TRBJ1-1	.	.	CASSQSVMNTEAFF	TGTGCCAGCAGCCAATCAGTTATGAACACTGAAGCTTTCTTT
TRBV6-4	TRBJ2-2	TRBD1	.	CASSDGTGGTGELFF	TGTGCCAGCAGTGACGGGACAGGGGGCACCGGGGAGCTGTTTTTT
TRBV19	TRBJ2-7	.	.	CASSITGDQFYEQYF	TGTGCCAGTAGTATTACGGGGGACCAATTCTACGAGCAGTACTTC
TRBV29-1	TRBJ2-3	TRBD2	.	CSAGTSGSTDTQYF	TGCAGCGCCGGGACTAGCGGAAGCACAGATACGCAGTATTTT